This T cell receptor (beta chain) is drawn from a study of liver allograft versus peripheral blood T cells. Study-wide context: Repertoires from peripheral blood of liver transplant recipients were compared with those inside their transplanted livers.

The CDR3 covers 16 residues. CDR1 DFQATT and CDR2 SNEGSKA come from the germline V gene (reference sequence). Trimming cost V 2 bases and J 4 bases; bases outside gene matches: 13. This clonotype was found a few times. What it binds is not known. Study observations and caveats: T cell receptor repertoires inside liver allografts reportedly differed from those in peripheral blood.

TCRdb called the reads again in MiXCR, with one record for every CDR3 protein. The profile covers 6,500 to 10,000 distinct CDR3 sequences, with around 20% appearing a single time and roughly 26% taken by the ten largest. The source of this sequence is a human patient who had a liver transplant. Some of the T cells might come from the graft donor. The rearrangement uses TRBV20-1 and TRBJ1-2; 7 bases agree with TRBD1. The DNA of the CDR3 is TGCAGTGCTAGAACCCGACAGGGAATCATAGGCTATGGCTACACCTTC. This codes for CSARTRQGIIGYGYTF.